The present entry profiles one T cell receptor (beta chain) with its context. This clone has at least ten counts. What antigen it recognizes has not been identified. No per-base quality is available; no much larger clone lies one base away. The germline V gene (reference sequence) specifies LGHDT as CDR1 and YNNKEL as CDR2. The CDR3, cysteine through phenylalanine, is 14 amino acids long. CDR3 DNA is the only sequence kept; it has 42 bases, read in frame from the first base. The junction carries 14 bases between V and J, which are trimmed by 4 bases and 10 bases respectively. The data were obtained in a study of metastatic and nonmetastatic thyroid tumors (dated by TCRdb to the early 2020s). With respect to the entire study: Repertoires were compared across peripheral blood and tumor or nodule tissue samples from malignant and benign thyroid patients. Here is what the overall study found, with its caveats: In both blood and tumor samples, malignant tumors were reported to have significantly higher TCR beta diversity than benign nodules.

None of the patients had been given any treatment before thyroid surgery. The study retrospectively analysed patient clinical samples collected from about 2012 to 2019 using T-cell receptor beta sequencing. Libraries were prepared through PCR. The sequencer was an Illumina HiSeq 4000. The TCR beta-chain CDR3 region of each patient was profiled by high-throughput sequencing. As for the original processing: Drawing on CDR3 differences between clinicopathological groups, the researchers built a classifier meant to tell apart patients with distant-metastatic papillary thyroid cancer. The Shannon index was used to measure repertoire diversity, and the Morisita-Horn index was used to measure how similar tumor and blood repertoires were. TCRdb trimmed public reads at Q25 via fastp, called clones via MiXCR and kept in-frame beta chains. TCRdb assigned the V and J calls; the authors' analysis was not used. In all, the sample holds 50,000 or so clones, and under 20% of those were seen once. Together, the top ten hold approximately 3.1% of the sample.

Specimen: blood. The TCR was taken from a female donor with papillary thyroid cancer or a benign thyroid nodule (not recorded which). Some clones in this sample may be carry-over from other donors' samples. The chain is encoded by TRBV3-1 joined to TRBJ1-6, with no D gene named confidently. The CDR3 protein sequence reads: CASSLEHDGSPLHF. The DNA sequence is given as TGTGCCAGCAGCCTCGAACACGATGGGTCACCCCTCCACTTT.